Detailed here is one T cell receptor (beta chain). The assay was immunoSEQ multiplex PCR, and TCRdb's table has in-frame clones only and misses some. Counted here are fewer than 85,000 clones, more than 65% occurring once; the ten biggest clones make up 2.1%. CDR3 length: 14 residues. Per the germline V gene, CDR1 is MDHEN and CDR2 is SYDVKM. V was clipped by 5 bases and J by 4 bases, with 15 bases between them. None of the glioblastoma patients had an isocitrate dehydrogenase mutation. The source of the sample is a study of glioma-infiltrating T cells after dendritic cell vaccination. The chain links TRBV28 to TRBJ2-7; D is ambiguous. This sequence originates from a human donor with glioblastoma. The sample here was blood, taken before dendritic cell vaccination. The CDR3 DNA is TGTGCCAGCAGTGGCCTAGAGACCCTTTACGAGCAGTACGTC. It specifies CASSGLETLYEQYV.